Described below is a single T cell receptor beta chain sequence and its context. The source of the sample is a study of blood T cell repertoires in COVID-19. Whole-study context: Spain, Italy and the United States supplied samples that represented acute and convalescent COVID-19. Nucleic acid was either cDNA or gDNA, and it came from T cells, B-cell-depleted T cells, or PBMCs.

Original methodology: Reference gene primer amplification yielded estimated nucleated cell counts. Method: immunoSEQ multiplex PCR; TCRdb's copy keeps in-frame clones and lacks some. V, J and clone size are those of that table, while D and trimming were read from the DNA. Of 110,000 to 150,000 clones listed, about four fifths are singletons. The sequence derives from a human donor in a cohort sampled during active COVID-19. The sample consisted of peripheral blood.

CDR3 nucleotides: TGTGCCAGCAGTCCGGGGGGGTCTGGAAACACCATATATTTT. This encodes CASSPGGSGNTIYF. The V gene is TRBV6-6, the J gene TRBJ1-3; D is perhaps TRBD1 (5 bases). Germline V gene lookup returns CDR1 MNHNY and CDR2 SVGAGI (reference sequence). Trimming removed 5 bases at V and 1 base at J, with 9 bases between. The CDR3 is made up of 14 amino acids.